The 23 T cell receptor beta chains reported below all come from one sample, sequenced in a study of T cells in women clearing cervical HPV infection. This table comes from immunoSEQ multiplex PCR, and its TCRdb copy is limited to in-frame clones, with some not included. The sample has some 40,000 clones. Sequencing was carried out using blood buffy coat. The receptors were gathered from a woman between 18 and 69 years old with a cervical HPV16 infection that either progressed to CIN3+ or cleared (not recorded which).

As regards this clone: Coverage ceases 3 residues before the CDR3 finishes, and the germline J gene fills in the end. The chain links TRBV7-2 to TRBJ1-1; a possible D gene is TRBD1 (6 bases). The CDR3 runs to 15 residues. The ends were cut back, 2 bases at V and 1 base at J, with 11 bases in the middle. Per germline, CDR1 SGHTA and CDR2 FQGNSA. CDR3 amino acids: CASSLYTGSNTEAFF. The part of the CDR3 DNA that was read is TGTGCCAGCAGCTTATATACAGGGTCGAACACTGAA.

Details on this clone: The read ends 3 residues before the CDR3 terminus; that terminus is restored from the germline J gene. The rearrangement joins TRBV5-1 to TRBJ2-3, with D tentatively TRBD1 (5 bases). The CDR3 has 15 amino acids. Germline assignment: CDR1 SGHRS and CDR2 YFSETQ. The sequenced part of the CDR3 DNA is TGCGCCAGCAGCTACCTCGGGCAGGGCGGAGAGACG. Translation gives CASSYLGQGGET. The entire CDR3 protein is CASSYLGQGGETQYF.

As concerns this clone: The read terminates 3 residues ahead of where the CDR3 ends, so the germline J gene completes it. The chain links TRBV7-9 to TRBJ1-2, with no clear D. The CDR3 runs 13 residues. Germline V gene lookup returns CDR1 SEHNR and CDR2 FQNEAQ (reference sequence). The germline V and J ends were trimmed by 1 base and 6 bases, with 9 bases remaining between them. The CDR3 bases that were read are TGTGCCAGCAGCTTAGATAGCGCAGATGGC. This gives the protein CASSLDSADG. The full CDR3 protein is CASSLDSADGYTF. Full variable domain (remainder filled in from reference TRBV7-9 and TRBJ1-2): DTGVSQNPRHKITKRGQNVTFRCDPISEHNRLYWYRQTLGQGPEFLTYFQNEAQLEKSRLLSDRFSAERPKGSFSTLEIQRTEQGDSAMYLCASSLDSADGYTFGSGTRLTVV.

Comment on this clone: The read ends 3 residues shy of where the CDR3 ends; the end is completed using the germline J gene. This chain connects TRBV2 to TRBJ2-2, with 9 positions matching TRBD2. With 6 bases clipped from V and 6 bases from J, the junction kept 8 bases outside the gene matches. The germline CDR1 and CDR2 sequences are SNHLY and FYNNEI. CDR3 length: 15 amino acids. CDR3 region: CASRGLAGMAGELFF. The CDR3 bases that were read are TGTGCCAGCAGGGGCCTAGCGGGGATGGCCGGGGAG.

Comment on this clone: Sequencing ends 3 residues short of the CDR3 end; the germline J gene provides the rest. J is TRBJ2-3 and V is TRBV5-1; 7 bases are shared with TRBD1. Germline V lookup: CDR1 SGHRS, CDR2 YFSETQ. The length of the CDR3 is 15 residues. CDR3 loop: CASSITGEIGQPQYF. The sequenced CDR3 bases are TGCGCCAGCAGCATAACAGGGGAAATTGGTCAGCCG.

A note on this clone: The read falls 3 residues short of the CDR3 end, and the missing part is taken from the germline J gene. The chain uses TRBV20-1 and TRBJ2-1; 13 bases line up with TRBD2. Germline trimming cut 0 bases from V and 0 bases from J; bases unmatched to any gene: 11. This CDR3 contains 20 residues. Germline CDR1 is DFQATT and CDR2 is SNEGSKA (reference sequence). CDR3: CSARDPTSGRSHPSYNEQFF. The CDR3 DNA, read in part, is TGCAGTGCTAGAGATCCGACTAGCGGGAGGTCACATCCCTCCTACAATGAG.

Points on this clone: The read ends 3 residues shy of where the CDR3 ends; the end is completed using the germline J gene. V is TRBV7-3 and J is TRBJ2-1; tentative D call: TRBD2 (5 bases). The ends were cut back, 5 bases at V and 9 bases at J, with 11 bases in the middle. The V gene's germline CDR1 is SGHTA and CDR2 FQGTGA. The CDR3 totals 12 residues. The sequenced CDR3 bases are TGTGCCAGCAGCCTAAACGGACTTGAG. Amino acid sequence: CASSLNGLE. In full, the CDR3 is CASSLNGLEQFF.

Points on this clone: Read sequence stops 3 residues before the CDR3 end, and the germline J gene provides the missing end. The chain employs TRBV10-3 and TRBJ2-7; 7 bases agree with TRBD1. This CDR3 is built from 13 residues. Germline V CDR1 and CDR2: ENHRY, SYGVKD. After removal of 4 bases from V and 4 bases from J, the junction contained 4 bases not matched to a gene. CDR3 bases read: TGTGCCATCAGTGCGGGACAGCTTTACGAG. This gives the protein CAISAGQLYE. The full CDR3 sequence reads CAISAGQLYEQYF.

Regarding this clone: The read ends 3 residues early relative to the CDR3; the germline J gene fills the gap. The chain has TRBV18 and TRBJ1-2, with D tentatively TRBD1 (6 bases). CDR1 is KGHSH and CDR2 is LQKENI in the germline V gene. The CDR3 runs to 15 residues. The sequenced CDR3 bases are TGTGCCAGCTCATCTTCTAGCGGGGGCCTCAATGAC. The encoded protein is CASSSSSGGLND. The whole CDR3 reads CASSSSSGGLNDYTF.

Concerning this clone itself: The read terminates 3 residues ahead of where the CDR3 ends, so the germline J gene completes it. The chain carries TRBV11-2 and TRBJ2-5; D unresolved. Trimming took 0 bases from V and 4 from J, leaving 6 bases between them. The CDR3 runs to 13 residues. CDR1 and CDR2 (germline): SGHAT, FQNNGV. The CDR3 region is CASSLDPSETQYF. Incomplete CDR3 DNA: TGTGCCAGCAGCTTAGATCCATCAGAGACC. Filled out from reference TRBV11-2 and TRBJ2-5, the complete variable domain reads EAGVAQSPRYKIIEKRQSVAFWCNPISGHATLYWYQQILGQGPKLLIQFQNNGVVDDSQLPKDRFSAERLKGVDSTLKIQPAKLEDSAVYLCASSLDPSETQYFGPGTRLLVL.

Points on this clone: One junction end disagrees with the germline gene, perhaps due to a read error. The missing CDR3 end, 3 residues past where the read stops, is filled in from the germline J gene. The chain combines TRBV6-1 with TRBJ2-1; D is unclear. This CDR3 spans 13 amino acids. Germline V lookup: CDR1 MNHNS, CDR2 SASEGT. CDR3 bases read: TGTCCCAGCAGTGCTAACAGAAACAATGAG. This codes for CPSSANRNNE. The complete CDR3 reads CPSSANRNNEQFF.

Turning to this clone: Read sequence stops 3 residues before the CDR3 end, and the germline J gene provides the missing end. The chain is built from TRBV5-6 and TRBJ2-1; TRBD1 matches 7 bases. V was clipped by 3 bases and J by 6 bases; unmatched bases: 9. Germline CDR1 is SGHDT and CDR2 is YYEEEE. This CDR3 has 15 amino acids. CDR3 region: CASSSLRGLFNEQFF. The CDR3 DNA, read in part, is TGTGCCAGCAGCTCCCTAAGGGGGCTTTTCAATGAG.

Concerning this clone: The read terminates 3 residues before the CDR3 end, so the remaining end is supplied by the germline J gene. This chain joins TRBV10-3 and TRBJ1-5; 7 bases align to TRBD1. J was trimmed by 5 bases and V by 6 bases; bases with no gene match: 4. This CDR3 is built from 13 residues. In germline, CDR1 is ENHRY, CDR2 SYGVKD. The sequenced CDR3 bases are TGTGCCATCAGCTTAGACAGGGATCAGCCC. Translation gives CAISLDRDQP. The whole CDR3 region reads CAISLDRDQPQHF.

A note on this clone: The read ends 3 residues early relative to the CDR3; the germline J gene fills the gap. This rearrangement joins TRBV2 to TRBJ2-5, with TRBD1 matching over 7 bases. Germline lookup yields CDR1 SNHLY and CDR2 FYNNEI. Unmatched junction bases numbered 4, after V lost 7 bases and J lost 2 bases. CDR3 size: 13 residues. CDR3 sequence: CASNRDRQETQYF. Incomplete CDR3 DNA: TGTGCCAGCAACCGGGACAGACAAGAGACC.

The CDR3 loop is CASSPREDEKLFF. CDR3 bases read: TGTGCCAGCAGCCCCAGGGAAGATGAAAAA. The genes are TRBV7-6 and TRBJ1-4; tentatively, D is TRBD1 (5 bases). The read terminates 3 residues ahead of where the CDR3 ends, so the germline J gene completes it. CDR1 and CDR2 from the germline V gene are SGHVS and FNYEAQ. Trimming left V 5 bases short and J 6 bases short, with 10 bases between. The CDR3 totals 13 residues.

As for this clone: The read falls 3 residues short of the CDR3 end, and the missing part is taken from the germline J gene. The rearrangement links TRBV7-9 to TRBJ2-5; D is undetermined. The germline CDR1 and CDR2 sequences are SEHNR and FQNEAQ (reference sequence). Trimming left V 5 bases short and J 7 bases short, with 14 bases between. The CDR3 is 13 amino acids. The DNA read from the CDR3 is TGTGCCAGCAGCGTCACCGACTCGGGGACC. Amino acid sequence: CASSVTDSGT. The whole CDR3 protein is CASSVTDSGTQYF.

Concerning this clone: The DNA ends 3 residues before the CDR3 does, and the rest of the CDR3 is filled in from the germline J gene. This chain joins TRBV7-3 and TRBJ2-3, with D possibly being TRBD1 (5 bases). The CDR3 spans 15 residues. The germline V gene encodes CDR1 SGHTA and CDR2 FQGTGA. V was trimmed by 0 bases and J by 1 base, leaving 8 bases between them. The part of the CDR3 DNA that was read is TGTGCCAGCAGCTTAACTTCGACAGGCACAGATACG. Translating gives CASSLTSTGTDT. The whole CDR3 protein reads CASSLTSTGTDTQYF.

With respect to this clone: The read falls 3 residues short of the CDR3 end, and the missing part is taken from the germline J gene. This chain links TRBV30 with TRBJ1-5; D possibly corresponds to TRBD1 (5 bases). Trimming pared 0 bases from V and 9 bases from J, leaving 12 bases between. The CDR3 is 13 residues long. Germline V lookup: CDR1 GTSNPN, CDR2 SVGIG (reference sequence). Incomplete CDR3 DNA: TGTGCCTGGAGTGTAGGGGAGACGGGGCCC. It yields the protein CAWSVGETGP. In full, the CDR3 reads CAWSVGETGPQHF.

As concerns this clone: From the germline J gene comes the end of the CDR3, since the read stops 3 residues before it. V usage is TRBV5-4 and J usage is TRBJ1-1, with 7 bases matching TRBD1. The junction had 14 bases not matched to a gene; V was cut back by 5 bases and J by 4 bases. The V gene's germline CDR1 is SGHNT and CDR2 YYREEE (reference sequence). The CDR3 runs to 16 residues. The CDR3 DNA, read in part, is TGTGCCAGCAGTGGGACAGCACTTACTGGGGGCACTGAA. Amino acid sequence: CASSGTALTGGTE. The full CDR3 protein is CASSGTALTGGTEAFF.

About this clone itself: The sequence runs out 3 residues before the end of the CDR3; the remainder is reconstructed from the germline J gene. V and J are TRBV12-5 and TRBJ2-1, with D perhaps TRBD2 (7 bases). The CDR3 length is 16 residues. Germline CDR1 reads LGHNT; CDR2 reads FRNRAP. V was trimmed by 7 bases and J by 5 bases, leaving 21 bases between them. The part of the CDR3 DNA that was read is TGTGCTAGTGACTTTGGGGGGGCGCAAAGGAACAATGAG. Translation: CASDFGGAQRNNE. The full CDR3 protein reads CASDFGGAQRNNEQFF. The full variable domain, its missing parts supplied by reference TRBV12-5 and TRBJ2-1, is DARVTQTPRHKVTEMGQEVTMRCQPILGHNTVFWYRQTMMQGLELLAYFRNRAPLDDSGMPKDRFSAEMPDATLATLKIQPSEPRDSAVYFCASDFGGAQRNNEQFFGPGTRLTVL.

In the case of this clone: The read halts 3 residues ahead of the CDR3 end, with the missing end drawn from the germline J gene. V gene TRBV10-3 combines with J gene TRBJ2-6; a possible D gene is TRBD2 (5 bases). Germline V gene data show CDR1 as ENHRY and CDR2 as SYGVKD. With 3 bases removed from V and 1 base from J, the gap between germline ends came to 19 bases. The CDR3 extends over 19 amino acids. Partial CDR3 DNA: TGTGCCATCAGTGAAACCAGGAGGACTTCTGGGTCTGGGGCCAACGTC. Amino acid sequence: CAISETRRTSGSGANV. The CDR3 reads in full as CAISETRRTSGSGANVLTF.

Regarding this clone: The read ends 3 residues shy of where the CDR3 ends; the end is completed using the germline J gene. V is TRBV7-2 and J is TRBJ1-3, with D uncertain. The V gene's germline CDR1 is SGHTA and CDR2 FQGNSA. V was cut by 5 bases and J by 3 bases, with 14 bases left in between. This CDR3 is built from 15 residues. This CDR3 reads CASSAALVRGNTIYF. CDR3 DNA (partial): TGTGCCAGCAGCGCCGCCTTAGTGCGTGGAAACACC. The complete variable domain, with remaining parts taken from reference TRBV7-2 and TRBJ1-3, reads GAGVSQSPSNKVTEKGKDVELRCDPISGHTALYWYRQSLGQGLEFLIYFQGNSAPDKSGLPSDRFSAERTGGSVSTLTIQRTQQEDSAVYLCASSAALVRGNTIYFGEGSWLTVV.

Points on this clone: The read ends 3 residues shy of where the CDR3 ends; the end is completed using the germline J gene. The rearrangement links TRBV7-2 to TRBJ2-7, with a possible D match to TRBD1 (7 bases). CDR1 and CDR2 from the germline V gene are SGHTA and FQGNSA. V was pared by 5 bases and J by 4 bases, with 15 bases between. The CDR3 has 14 residues. CDR3 DNA, as far as it was read: TGTGCCAGCAGCAAAACAGGGGCGGGGTACGAG. This gives the protein CASSKTGAGYE. The whole CDR3 region reads CASSKTGAGYEQYF.